Included here is one TCR beta chain sequence, with context. Under the authors' procedure: It was from reference gene primer amplification that nucleated cell counts were estimated. Only in-frame clones appear in the TCRdb table, and some are missing; sequencing was by immunoSEQ multiplex PCR. That table furnishes V, J and clone size, whereas the DNA furnished D and trimming. The sample includes a few hundred thousand clones, under 85% of them seen just once. The entry originates in a study of blood T cell repertoires in COVID-19. Study-level information: PBMCs, B-cell-depleted T cells, or T cells were the source of the cDNA or gDNA that made up the material.

Germline trimming cut 10 bases from V and 1 base from J; bases unmatched to any gene: 8. The length of the CDR3 is 14 residues. Germline V gene data show CDR1 as MNHEY and CDR2 as SVGAGI. Sequenced: peripheral blood. The receptor was derived from a young man who had recovered from COVID-19. V usage is TRBV6-5 and J usage is TRBJ1-2; 8 bases fit TRBD1. DNA for the CDR3: TGTGCCACCGACGGACAGGGACTTAACTATGGCTACACCTTC. Its translation: CATDGQGLNYGYTF.